This T cell receptor (beta chain) was sequenced during a study of blood T cell repertoires in COVID-19. About the study: Material from acute and convalescent COVID-19 was sourced from the United States, Italy and Spain. The cDNA or gDNA used as material had been derived from T cells, B-cell-depleted T cells, or PBMCs.

Those enrolled in Seattle joined during active infection and were followed longitudinally afterward. In the source study's methods: How many nucleated cells were present was estimated from reference gene primer amplification. Only in-frame clones appear in the TCRdb table, and some are missing; sequencing was by immunoSEQ multiplex PCR. Clone size and the V and J calls come from that table; the DNA yielded D and trimming. The sample has fewer than 450,000 clones; over 80% are singletons. The CDR3 is made up of 12 amino acids. Deletions cut 0 bases from V and 5 bases from J, with 6 bases between. The germline V gene has CDR1 GTSNPN and CDR2 SVGIG (reference sequence).

The rearrangement joins TRBV30 to TRBJ2-3; no firm D call. Source material: peripheral blood. The sequence derives from a woman aged 45 to 65 with COVID-19, enrolled during active disease. For the CDR3, the DNA is TGTGCCTGGAGTGTGCGGTTAGATACGCAGTATTTT. Protein sequence: CAWSVRLDTQYF.